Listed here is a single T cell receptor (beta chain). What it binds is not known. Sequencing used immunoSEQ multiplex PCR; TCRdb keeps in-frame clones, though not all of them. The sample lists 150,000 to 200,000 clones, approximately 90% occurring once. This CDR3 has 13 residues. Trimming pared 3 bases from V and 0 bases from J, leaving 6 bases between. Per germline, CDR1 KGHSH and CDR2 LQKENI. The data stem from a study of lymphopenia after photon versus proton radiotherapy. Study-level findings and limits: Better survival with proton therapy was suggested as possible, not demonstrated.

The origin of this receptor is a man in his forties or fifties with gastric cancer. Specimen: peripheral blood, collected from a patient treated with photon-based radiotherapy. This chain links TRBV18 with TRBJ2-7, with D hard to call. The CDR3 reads CASSPSSSYEQYF. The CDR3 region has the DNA TGTGCCAGCTCACCGTCCTCCTCCTACGAGCAGTACTTC. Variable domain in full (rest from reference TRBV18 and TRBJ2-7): NAGVMQNPRHLVRRRGQEARLRCSPMKGHSHVYWYRQLPEEGLKFMVYLQKENIIDESGMPKERFSAEFPKEGPSILRIQQVVRGDSAAYFCASSPSSSYEQYFGPGTRLTVT.